The clone carrying this TCR beta chain has more than one count but fewer than ten. Its antigen is still unknown. TCRdb called the RT-PCR reads again in MiXCR, with one record for every CDR3 protein. The sample includes more than 600,000 distinct CDR3 sequences, around a sixth of them seen just once. From germline, CDR1 is MNHEY and CDR2 SVGAGI. J lost 9 bases, V lost 0 bases, and 3 bases had no gene match. The CDR3 length is 14 residues. The sample originates from a study of response to subunit inactivated influenza vaccine. Study-wide points: That few new T cells are recruited by each seasonal influenza vaccination was the authors' suggestion.

This chain connects TRBV6-5 to TRBJ2-1; 9 bases fit TRBD2. The TCR sequence derives from a man aged 50-59 years who received an inactivated influenza vaccine. This specimen was PBMCs from blood, taken more than 4 days after vaccination. The CDR3 sequence: CASSYSLAGSEQFF. The CDR3, as DNA: TGTGCCAGCAGTTACTCCCTAGCGGGAAGTGAGCAGTTCTTC.